This T cell receptor (beta chain) was documented in a study of blood T cell repertoires in COVID-19. Background on the study: Some COVID-19 samples were acute and others convalescent; all came from the United States, Italy and Spain. The cDNA or gDNA used as material had been derived from T cells, B-cell-depleted T cells, or PBMCs.

The data were produced by immunoSEQ multiplex PCR, yet TCRdb's version contains in-frame clones alone and is incomplete. In the table there are 300,000 or so clones, more than 80% of which are singletons. Sequences were obtained from peripheral blood. The receptor was isolated from a man between 18 and 35 years old who had recovered from COVID-19.

The CDR3 here is CATSDPGVEETQYF. The CDR3, as DNA: TGTGCCACCAGTGACCCAGGGGTTGAAGAGACCCAGTACTTC. This chain connects TRBV24-1 to TRBJ2-5, with D perhaps matching TRBD1 (6 bases). The CDR3 is 14 residues long. In germline, CDR1 is KGHDR, CDR2 SFDVKD. The V and J ends lost 4 bases and 3 bases respectively, with 11 bases between them.